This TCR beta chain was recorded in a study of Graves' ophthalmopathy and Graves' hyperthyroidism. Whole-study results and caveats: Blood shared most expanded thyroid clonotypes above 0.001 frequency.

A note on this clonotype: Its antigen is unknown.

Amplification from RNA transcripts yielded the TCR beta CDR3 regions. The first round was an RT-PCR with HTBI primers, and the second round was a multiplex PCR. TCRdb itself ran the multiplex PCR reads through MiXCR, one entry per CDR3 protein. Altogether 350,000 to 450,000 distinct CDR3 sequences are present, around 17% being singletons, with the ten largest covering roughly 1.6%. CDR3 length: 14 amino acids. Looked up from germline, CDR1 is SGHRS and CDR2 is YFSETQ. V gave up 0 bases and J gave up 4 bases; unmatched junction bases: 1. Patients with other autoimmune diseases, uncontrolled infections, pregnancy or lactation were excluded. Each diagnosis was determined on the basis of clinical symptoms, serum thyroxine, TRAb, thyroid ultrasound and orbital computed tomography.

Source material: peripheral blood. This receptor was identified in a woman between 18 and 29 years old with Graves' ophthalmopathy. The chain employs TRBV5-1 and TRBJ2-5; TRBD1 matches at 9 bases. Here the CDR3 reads CASSLDRGPETQYF. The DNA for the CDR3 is TGCGCCAGCAGCTTGGACAGGGGGCCAGAGACCCAGTACTTC.